The clone carrying this T cell receptor beta chain was recorded many times. No antigen is known for it. This entry comes from a study of spatial heterogeneity in lung cancer. Study information: The count of detected beta-chain sequences consistently exceeded that of alpha-chain sequences. Averaged across combinations, each unique TCR and UMI pairing appeared more than ten times in raw reads, which were uncorrected.

Germline loops: CDR1 SGHRS, CDR2 YFSETQ. V lost 0 bases, J lost 1 base, and 9 bases stayed unmatched. This CDR3 is built from 17 residues. On each TCR cDNA molecule, a unique molecular identifier was present. TCRdb independently ran MiXCR on the 5' RACE reads; one entry per CDR3 protein. This sample yields roughly 17,000 distinct CDR3 sequences, of which 9% to 10% are seen a single time; less than 40% belongs to the top ten. Time point given: blood at routine non-recurrence follow-up after resection. Study-wide findings and caveats: Circulating ubiquitous expanded tumor TCRs were observed more frequently at resection than at follow-up.

This receptor was identified in a female donor with early-stage non-small cell lung cancer. The material was PBMCs, obtained at follow-up. This chain uses TRBV5-1 with TRBJ2-5; 7 bases align to TRBD2. CDR3 in DNA: TGCGCCAGCAGCTTGGCCGGTGCGGGAGACCTCCAAGAGACCCAGTACTTC. Protein product: CASSLAGAGDLQETQYF.